This passage covers 13 T cell receptor beta chains from one sample sequenced in a study of blood T cell repertoires in COVID-19 (dated by TCRdb to about 2020). Library method: the immunoSEQ multiplex PCR assay. Not all clones reach the TCRdb copy of this immuneACCESS table, which keeps in-frame sequences only. Checked studies attribute under half of the gap to unresolved V genes and leave the rest unexplained. The sample profile shows approximately 360,000 clones; less than 90% of them were found once. In total, the top ten clones hold approximately 5% of the sample. Sequences were obtained from PBMCs or T cells enriched from blood (not recorded which). These receptors were taken from a woman between 50 and 59 years old who had recovered from COVID-19.

This clone was seen once. The chain links TRBV7-2 to TRBJ2-1, with 9 bases matching TRBD1. The ends lost 5 bases at V and 0 bases at J; junction bases unmatched: 2. This CDR3 is 15 amino acids long. Germline V gene lookup returns CDR1 SGHTA and CDR2 FQGNSA. The CDR3 region is CASSPDRGSYNEQFF. In DNA form, the CDR3 reads TGTGCCAGCAGCCCGGACAGGGGCTCCTACAATGAGCAGTTCTTC.

This clone has only one observation. The chain joins TRBV30 to TRBJ1-2, with 12 bases aligning to TRBD1. Germline V gene data show CDR1 as GTSNPN and CDR2 as SVGIG (reference sequence). J was trimmed by 8 bases and V by 2 bases; bases with no gene match: 12. The CDR3 spans 16 residues. CDR3 DNA sequence: TGTGCCTGGAGTCTCTTTTCGGGACAGGGGGCACGAGGCTACACCTTC. Encoded protein: CAWSLFSGQGARGYTF.

The V call is TRBV11-2, the J call TRBJ2-7; TRBD1 matches 7 bases. Germline loops: CDR1 SGHAT, CDR2 FQNNGV. The junction had 6 bases not matched to a gene; V was cut back by 4 bases and J by 3 bases. The CDR3 is 14 amino acids. CDR3 DNA sequence: TGTGCCAGCAGCTCGACAGGGAATGGCTACGAGCAGTACTTC. Protein sequence: CASSSTGNGYEQYF.

This chain uses TRBV6-2 or TRBV6-3 with TRBJ1-1; 11 bases are shared with TRBD1. CDR3 length equals 14 residues. Germline CDR1 MNHEY, CDR2 SVGEGT. Trimming at V came to 8 bases and at J to 11 bases, leaving 13 bases not matched to a gene. The CDR3 reads CASRLRDRGSVAFF. In DNA, the CDR3 is TGTGCCAGCCGCCTCCGGGACAGGGGGTCGGTGGCTTTCTTT.

This chain joins TRBV28 and TRBJ1-2, with D tentatively TRBD1 (5 bases). This CDR3 is 16 amino acids long. CDR1 is MDHEN, CDR2 SYDVKM, per germline. V lost 1 base to trimming and J lost 0 bases, with 12 bases between them. The DNA of the CDR3 is TGTGCCAGCAGTTTATTTCCTGCAGGGACTAACTATGGCTACACCTTC. Translation gives CASSLFPAGTNYGYTF.

This CDR3 is CASRYQGPGYTF. In DNA form, the CDR3 reads TGTGCCAGCAGGTACCAGGGGCCCGGCTACACCTTC. This sequence joins TRBV6-2 or TRBV6-3 and TRBJ1-2; TRBD1 is a possible D gene (6 bases). The CDR3 spans 12 residues. Trimming took off 6 bases at V and 8 bases at J, with 13 bases between the two ends. CDR1 is MNHEY and CDR2 is SVGEGT in the germline V gene.

This chain uses TRBV6-6 with TRBJ2-5; a possible D gene is TRBD1 (5 bases). V was trimmed by 2 bases and J by 1 base, leaving 8 bases between them. CDR3 length: 14 amino acids. Germline assignment: CDR1 MNHNY and CDR2 SVGAGI (reference sequence). This CDR3 is CASSYTQAQETQYF. In nucleotides, the CDR3 is TGTGCCAGCAGTTACACACAGGCCCAAGAGACCCAGTACTTC.

The chain couples TRBV4-3 to TRBJ1-4; 9 positions agree with TRBD1. The V gene's germline CDR1 is LGHNA and CDR2 YSLEER. The CDR3 totals 15 residues. The V gene end was trimmed by 1 base and the J gene end by 8 bases; junction bases not matched to a gene: 5. In DNA, the CDR3 is TGCGCCAGCAGCCAAGGAGAGACAGGGGGAGAAAAACTGTTTTTT. Translated: CASSQGETGGEKLFF.

This clone has only a few counts. The chain is built from TRBV5-4 and TRBJ1-6, with 7 bases that match TRBD1. CDR3 length: 13 amino acids. Trimming cost V 4 bases and J 8 bases; bases outside gene matches: 3. CDR1 is SGHNT, CDR2 YYREEE, per germline (reference sequence). DNA for the CDR3: TGTGCCAGCAGCGCGGACAGGCATTCACCCCTCCACTTT. It specifies CASSADRHSPLHF. Full variable domain (outside the CDR3, taken from reference TRBV5-4 and TRBJ1-6): ETGVTQSPTHLIKTRGQQVTLRCSSQSGHNTVSWYQQALGQGPQFIFQYYREEENGRGNFPPRFSGLQFPNYSSELNVNALELDDSALYLCASSADRHSPLHFGNGTRLTVT.

The chain recombines TRBV3-1 (or the pseudogene TRBV3-2) with TRBJ2-1; TRBD2 is a possible D gene (6 bases). Germline CDR1 LGHDT, CDR2 YNNKEL (reference sequence). Trimming took 0 bases from V and 4 from J, leaving 13 bases between them. The CDR3 has 16 amino acids. This CDR3 reads CASSQDYSGKYNEQFF. In nucleotides, the CDR3 is TGTGCCAGCAGCCAAGATTATAGCGGCAAATACAATGAGCAGTTCTTC.

The chain has TRBV7-6 and TRBJ1-2; 8 nucleotides line up with TRBD1. CDR3 size: 15 residues. V was clipped by 5 bases and J by 4 bases; unmatched bases: 9. Germline CDR1 is SGHVS and CDR2 is FNYEAQ. CDR3 in amino acids: CASSPATGVGYGYTF. The CDR3, as DNA: TGTGCCAGCAGCCCAGCGACAGGGGTAGGCTATGGCTACACCTTC.

V and J are TRBV11-3 and TRBJ2-3; no reliable D call. This CDR3 contains 14 residues. V dropped 1 base and J dropped 0 bases, with 5 bases sitting between them. Per germline, CDR1 SGHNT and CDR2 YENEEA. The chain's CDR3 is CASSLGASTDTQYF. CDR3 nucleotides: TGTGCCAGCAGCTTAGGGGCTAGCACAGATACGCAGTATTTT.

The chain has TRBV21-1 and TRBJ1-3. TRBV21-1 is assigned pseudogene status. This CDR3 has 16 amino acids. CDR3 bases: TGTGCCAGCAGCACCCCGGGTCCCCTCTCTGGAAACACCATATATTTT. This encodes CASSTPGPLSGNTIYF.